This T cell receptor (beta chain) emerged from a study of T cell responses to AZD1222 COVID-19 vaccine. Whole-study results and caveats: Regions 160-218 and 743-854 dominated among vaccine-associated CD4 TCRs spanning spike.

CDR3 length: 18 amino acids. The germline V gene has CDR1 LGHDT and CDR2 YNNKEL (reference sequence). The trim removed 0 bases at V and 0 bases at J, leaving 7 bases unmatched. Data came from immunoSEQ multiplex PCR; TCRdb stores just in-frame clones and leaves some out. The table has about 110,000 clones, 88% seen once. With respect to this clone: What it binds is not known.

The TCR was taken from an adult in good health. The sample in question was peripheral blood, obtained on day 0 of MenACWY control vaccination. V gene TRBV3-1 (or the pseudogene TRBV3-2) combines with J gene TRBJ2-3, with 9 bases aligning to TRBD2. Here the CDR3 DNA reads TGTGCCAGCAGCCAAGAAGTAAGGCTAGCGGGGAGCACAGATACGCAGTATTTT. It is translated as CASSQEVRLAGSTDTQYF.